A single sample gave rise to the 22 T cell receptor beta chains below, sequenced in a study of T cell changes during pregnancy in multiple sclerosis. TCRdb's table, derived via immunoSEQ multiplex PCR, lists solely in-frame clones and lacks some. The table has about 120,000 clones, 90% to 95% seen once. Sequenced here: peripheral blood, sampled before pregnancy. The receptors here all came from a female donor with multiple sclerosis, enrolled in a pregnancy study.

The chain is built from TRBV5-6 and TRBJ2-7, with TRBD2 identical over 9 bases. V was pared by 3 bases and J by 2 bases, with 15 bases of the junction left unmatched. There are 18 residues in the CDR3. Per germline, CDR1 SGHDT and CDR2 YYEEEE. The CDR3 DNA sequence: TGTGCCAGCAGCTCCTCACTTCTTAGCGGGGGCCTTACCTACGAGCAGTACTTC. It translates to CASSSSLLSGGLTYEQYF.

The chain couples TRBV5-6 to TRBJ1-4; D is unresolved. Trimming pared 1 base from V and 10 bases from J, leaving 14 bases between. The CDR3 extends over 14 amino acids. Germline V CDR1 and CDR2: SGHDT, YYEEEE. The CDR3 DNA reads as TGTGCCAGCAGCTTGCGTGAGGGTGTGGTAAAACTGTTTTTT. Protein: CASSLREGVVKLFF.

This clone has only a few counts. This chain uses TRBV6-4 with TRBJ2-1, with 11 bases that match TRBD2. Germline CDR1 and CDR2: MRHNA and SNTAGT. Germline trimming cut 8 bases from V and 14 bases from J; bases unmatched to any gene: 17. This CDR3 contains 15 residues. This CDR3 reads CASSGLAGFSTEKFF. The CDR3 DNA is TGTGCCAGCTCCGGACTAGCGGGTTTCTCAACAGAAAAGTTCTTC.

V gene TRBV10-3 combines with J gene TRBJ1-1; tentatively, D is TRBD1 (5 bases). V lost 6 bases and J lost 3, with 11 bases in between. Germline CDR1 reads ENHRY; CDR2 reads SYGVKD. This CDR3 has 13 amino acids. The chain's CDR3 is CAIRVRADTEAFF. Written as DNA, the CDR3 is TGTGCCATCAGAGTCAGGGCGGACACTGAAGCTTTCTTT.

V usage is TRBV11-2 and J usage is TRBJ1-4; 8 bases agree with TRBD1. CDR1 and CDR2 from the germline V gene are SGHAT and FQNNGV. The CDR3 sequence is 14 residues long. The J segment lost 5 bases and the V segment lost 4 bases, leaving 3 bases of the junction unmatched. The CDR3 here is CASSYGQGNEKLFF. The CDR3 coding sequence is TGTGCCAGCAGCTACGGACAGGGAAATGAAAAACTGTTTTTT.

CDR3 DNA: TGCAGCGTTGTGGAGAGGGATACCGCCTGGACTGAAGCTTTCTTT. Its protein is CSVVERDTAWTEAFF. The J gene is TRBJ1-1, the V gene TRBV29-1, with D unresolved. The germline V and J ends were trimmed by 4 bases and 5 bases, with 20 bases remaining between them. Germline-derived CDR1 and CDR2 are SQVTM and ANQGSEA. The CDR3 is 15 amino acids.

This clone occurred once. This sequence joins TRBV29-1 and TRBJ2-7, with TRBD2 as a possible D gene (7 bases). V lost 3 bases and J lost 9, with 18 bases in between. This CDR3 comprises 13 residues. From germline, CDR1 is SQVTM and CDR2 ANQGSEA. The CDR3 DNA is TGCAGCGTTGAGGGGGGGGCGGCCTACCGGCAGTACTTC. It translates to CSVEGGAAYRQYF.

This sequence joins TRBV5-5 and TRBJ2-7, with 9 bases that match TRBD1. This CDR3 spans 17 amino acids. Trimming took 7 bases from V and 2 from J; bases not matched to a gene: 16. CDR1 SGHKS and CDR2 YYEKEE come from the germline V gene (reference sequence). The CDR3 loop reads CASAKAETQGAPYEQYF. The CDR3 DNA reads as TGTGCCAGCGCCAAGGCCGAGACACAGGGGGCTCCCTACGAGCAGTACTTC.

This chain links TRBV27 with TRBJ1-4; D is unclear. V gave up 3 bases and J gave up 3 bases, with 11 bases separating them. The CDR3 sequence is 15 residues long. The germline CDR1 and CDR2 sequences are MNHEY and SMNVEV (reference sequence). CDR3 sequence: CASSFRFAANEKLFF. CDR3 in DNA: TGTGCCAGCAGTTTTAGGTTCGCGGCTAATGAAAAACTGTTTTTT.

This clone was recorded once. The rearrangement links TRBV5-1 to TRBJ2-1; TRBD2 agrees at 12 bases. The J segment lost 6 bases and the V segment lost 5 bases, leaving 9 bases of the junction unmatched. Looked up from germline, CDR1 is SGHRS and CDR2 is YFSETQ. The CDR3 has 16 amino acids. As DNA, the CDR3 is TGCGCCAGCAGTCGAAGACTAGCGGGGGTGGTCAATGAGCAGTTCTTC. Its translation is CASSRRLAGVVNEQFF.

This clone was found a few times. The V call is TRBV5-4, the J call TRBJ1-5, with 8 positions matching TRBD1. J lost 4 bases, V lost 1 base, and 13 bases had no gene match. From germline, CDR1 is SGHNT and CDR2 YYREEE (reference sequence). The CDR3 extends over 18 amino acids. The CDR3 protein is CASSLSPRTGKSNQPQHF. The CDR3 region has the DNA TGTGCCAGCAGCTTGTCTCCTCGGACAGGGAAGTCGAATCAGCCCCAGCATTTT.

V is TRBV6-5 and J is TRBJ2-7; the D gene is possibly TRBD2 (5 bases). The CDR3 has 16 residues. CDR1 MNHEY and CDR2 SVGAGI come from the germline V gene. The V gene lost 0 bases and the J gene lost 1 base, with 13 bases spanning the gap. The chain's CDR3 is CASSYSRAVFSYEQYF. The CDR3 DNA reads TGTGCCAGCAGTTACTCGAGGGCAGTTTTTTCCTACGAGCAGTACTTC.

The chain joins TRBV30 to TRBJ2-2; tentatively, D is TRBD1 (6 bases). This CDR3 is built from 12 residues. V was pared by 5 bases and J by 5 bases, with 9 bases between. Germline lookup yields CDR1 GTSNPN and CDR2 SVGIG (reference sequence). This CDR3 is CAWDTGTGELFF. CDR3 nucleotide sequence: TGTGCCTGGGATACAGGGACCGGGGAGCTGTTTTTT.

The chain couples TRBV10-3 to TRBJ1-1; possibly TRBD1 for D (5 bases). CDR3 length: 16 amino acids. V was cut by 2 bases and J by 1 base, with 14 bases left in between. Germline V gives CDR1 ENHRY, CDR2 SYGVKD. The CDR3 bases are TGTGCCATCAGTGAGCGGGAGGGACGGACGAACACTGAAGCTTTCTTT. Translating gives CAISEREGRTNTEAFF.

The chain combines TRBV11-2 with TRBJ2-7, with TRBD1 matching 9 bases. The CDR3 is 15 residues long. CDR1 is SGHAT, CDR2 FQNNGV, per germline. V lost 3 bases and J lost 5; bases outside the gene matches: 8. The CDR3 loop reads CASSFTGTGKDEQYF. Written as DNA, the CDR3 is TGTGCCAGCAGCTTTACCGGGACAGGGAAAGACGAGCAGTACTTC.

Only one count was recorded for this clone. The chain combines TRBV6-5 with TRBJ2-3; 7 bases fit TRBD2. CDR3 size: 14 residues. Germline V gives CDR1 MNHEY, CDR2 SVGAGI. J gave up 3 bases and V 8 bases, and 8 bases lay outside the gene matches. This chain's CDR3 is CASGRSGGTDTQYF. The CDR3 DNA follows: TGTGCCAGCGGGAGGTCGGGGGGTACAGATACGCAGTATTTT.

The chain links TRBV5-1 to TRBJ2-7, with 8 bases aligning to TRBD1. This CDR3 has 14 amino acids. CDR1 is SGHRS and CDR2 is YFSETQ in the germline V gene. The J segment lost 4 bases and the V segment lost 0 bases, leaving 3 bases of the junction unmatched. The CDR3 reads CASSLGDRIYEQYF. As DNA, the CDR3 is TGCGCCAGCAGCTTGGGGGACAGGATTTACGAGCAGTACTTC.

The rearrangement joins TRBV27 to TRBJ2-7; 8 nucleotides match TRBD2. V gave up 6 bases and J gave up 2 bases; unmatched junction bases: 6. Germline V gives CDR1 MNHEY, CDR2 SMNVEV (reference sequence). The CDR3 has 14 amino acids. The CDR3 loop reads CASSLSGGTYEQYF. In DNA form, the CDR3 reads TGTGCCAGCAGCCTAAGCGGGGGAACCTACGAGCAGTACTTC.

The CDR3 DNA reads as TGTGCCAGCAGCTTAGACGGGGTTGTAGGCGGTCAGTACTTC. The encoded protein is CASSLDGVVGGQYF. The V and J genes are TRBV7-9 and TRBJ2-7; possible D gene TRBD2, 5 bases. Germline V gives CDR1 SEHNR, CDR2 FQNEAQ (reference sequence). The CDR3 length is 14 residues. Trimming stripped 1 base from V and 10 bases from J, with 17 bases between.

The chain employs TRBV7-8 and TRBJ1-5; D is perhaps TRBD1 (5 bases). V shed 5 bases and J shed 7 bases, with 15 bases lying between them. The CDR3 is 14 residues long. The germline gives CDR1 SGHVS, CDR2 FQNEAQ. The CDR3 protein is CASSLGTLNQPQHF. CDR3 DNA: TGTGCCAGCAGCCTCGGGACTTTAAACCAGCCCCAGCATTTT. The variable domain in full, with the rest retrieved from reference TRBV7-8 and TRBJ1-5, is GAGVSQSPRYKVAKRGQDVALRCDPISGHVSLFWYQQALGQGPEFLTYFQNEAQLDKSGLPSDRFFAERPEGSVSTLKIQRTQQEDSAVYLCASSLGTLNQPQHFGDGTRLSIL.

The V call is TRBV6-5, the J call TRBJ2-7; possibly TRBD1 for D (5 bases). The CDR3 length is 13 residues. V dropped 8 bases and J dropped 3 bases, with 14 bases sitting between them. Germline CDR1 and CDR2: MNHEY and SVGAGI. In DNA, the CDR3 is TGTGCCAGCGGCCGACAGAGAAGCTACGAGCAGTACTTC. This codes for CASGRQRSYEQYF.

The chain recombines TRBV9 with TRBJ2-5, with TRBD2 identical over 10 bases. Germline loops: CDR1 SGDLS, CDR2 YYNGEE. The CDR3 runs to 15 residues. V dropped 0 bases and J dropped 5; count of bases not matched to a gene: 4. CDR3 coding DNA: TGTGCCAGCAGCGTAGAGGCTAGCGGGGGCGAGACCCAGTACTTC. Its protein is CASSVEASGGETQYF.